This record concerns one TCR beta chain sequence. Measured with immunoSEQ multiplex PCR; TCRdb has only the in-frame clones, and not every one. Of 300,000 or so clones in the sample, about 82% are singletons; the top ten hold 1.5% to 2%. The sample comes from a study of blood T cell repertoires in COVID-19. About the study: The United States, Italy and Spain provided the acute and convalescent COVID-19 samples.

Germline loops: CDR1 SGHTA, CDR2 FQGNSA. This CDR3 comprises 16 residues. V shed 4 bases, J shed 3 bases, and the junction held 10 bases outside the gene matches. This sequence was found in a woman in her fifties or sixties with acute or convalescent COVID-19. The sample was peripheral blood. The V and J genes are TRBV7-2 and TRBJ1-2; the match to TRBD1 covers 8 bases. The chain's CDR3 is CASSSFSTGQDYGYTF. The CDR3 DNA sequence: TGTGCCAGCAGCTCCTTTTCCACGGGACAGGACTATGGCTACACCTTC.